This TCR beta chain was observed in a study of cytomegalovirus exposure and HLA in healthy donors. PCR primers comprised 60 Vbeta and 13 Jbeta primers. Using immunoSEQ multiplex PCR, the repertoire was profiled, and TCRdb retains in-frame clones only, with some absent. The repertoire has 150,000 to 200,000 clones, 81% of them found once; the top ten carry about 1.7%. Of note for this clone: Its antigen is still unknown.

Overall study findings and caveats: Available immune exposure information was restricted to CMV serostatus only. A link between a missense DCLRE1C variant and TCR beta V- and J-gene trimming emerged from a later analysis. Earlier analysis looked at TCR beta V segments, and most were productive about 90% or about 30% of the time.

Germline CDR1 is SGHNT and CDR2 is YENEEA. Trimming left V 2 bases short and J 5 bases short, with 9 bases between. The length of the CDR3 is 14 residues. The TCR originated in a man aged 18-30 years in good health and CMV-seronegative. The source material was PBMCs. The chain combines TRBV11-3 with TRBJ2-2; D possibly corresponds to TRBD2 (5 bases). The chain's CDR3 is CASSLITGTGELFF. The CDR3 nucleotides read TGTGCCAGCAGCTTAATTACGGGAACCGGGGAGCTGTTTTTT.